The rows below give T cell receptor beta chains drawn from one sample of a study of B cell selection in AIRE deficiency. Data came from immunoSEQ multiplex PCR; TCRdb stores just in-frame clones and leaves some out. This sample has more than 12,000 clones, with about 93% found just once. Sequencing input: Tregs sorted from PBMCs. The receptors stem from a human donor with AIRE deficiency. Each CDR3 is given with its conserved first and last residue.

j_call,v_call,cdr3_aa
TRBJ2-7,TRBV19,CATGTGYEQYF
TRBJ2-1,TRBV7-2,CASSLGGTSGPQSNEQFF
TRBJ2-7,TRBV15,CATSVRQVSYEQYF
TRBJ2-3,TRBV5-1,CASSLGLGSWETDTQYF
TRBJ2-5,TRBV28,CASSFSPSSFRGRGETQYF
TRBJ2-1,TRBV4-3,CASSLLGVAGNNEQFF
TRBJ1-5,TRBV19,CASSLQGGNQPQHF
TRBJ2-7,TRBV5-1,CASSSGLGIAYEQYF
TRBJ2-7,TRBV6-6,CASRDSLAVSYEQYF
TRBJ2-7,TRBV20-1,CSARGGLRQYF
TRBJ1-1,TRBV18,CASSSGVNTEAFF
TRBJ1-1,TRBV7-3,CASSLKTSSTEAFF
TRBJ2-1,TRBV4-2,CASSRLAGGPNEQFF
TRBJ2-7,TRBV28,CASSLASGTSRRFYEQYF
TRBJ2-5,TRBV15,CATSRDHGFVRVGLETQYF
TRBJ1-4,TRBV18,CASSPRQGDGEKLFF
TRBJ2-4,TRBV20-1,CSLGYKNIQYF
TRBJ1-1,TRBV5-1,CASSTRQGLNTEAFF
TRBJ2-5,TRBV25-1,CASSELGGAQETQYF
TRBJ2-7,TRBV5-4,CASSRPDGSGYEQYF
TRBJ1-2,TRBV5-1,CASSPGGGAYGYTF
TRBJ1-4,TRBV19,CASSISGTGILTTNEKLFF
TRBJ1-3,TRBV7-2,CASSLGGGSGNTIYF
TRBJ2-7,TRBV7-9,CASSLAAGYGEQYF
TRBJ1-3,TRBV7-9,CASSLGTGNTIYF
TRBJ2-7,TRBV7-2,CASRTSGQGRYEQYF
TRBJ2-5,TRBV28,CASRRPGGRETQYF
TRBJ1-1,TRBV7-9,CASSFPPTGRTEAFF
TRBJ1-5,TRBV19,CASSIRSGIHGNQPQHF
TRBJ2-2,TRBV19,CASSTRGSLSTGELFF
TRBJ1-2,TRBV5-4,CASSPPYPGSQIYGYTF
TRBJ2-1,TRBV28,CASTSGTDNEQFF
TRBJ2-7,TRBV6-1,CASSSHRGLEREQYF
TRBJ1-2,TRBV29-1,CSVEEGAKGYGYTF
TRBJ1-2,TRBV28,CASSLSYSGTEGGYTF
TRBJ1-4,TRBV19,CASSTRQATNEKLFF
TRBJ2-7,TRBV18,CASSPYSSYEQYF
TRBJ2-7,TRBV10-3,CAISESLAGTYEQYF
TRBJ2-5,TRBV7-6,CASSRVETQYF
TRBJ1-2,TRBV7-2,CASSLVSRGGYYGYTF
TRBJ2-7,TRBV6-6,CASRKLPGQTYEQYF
TRBJ2-3,TRBV29-1,CSVEDTYTQYF
TRBJ1-1,TRBV7-3,CASSRNVNTEAFF
TRBJ2-1,TRBV6-4,CASSEGQGQMNEQFF
TRBJ2-7,TRBV4-2,CASSPGVAGPGGEQYF
TRBJ2-7,TRBV4-2,CASSQEAPGGGSSYEQYF
TRBJ2-2,TRBV5-5,CASSGTGNTGELFF
TRBJ2-5,TRBV27,CASSLRLAGDLRAQYF
TRBJ2-7,TRBV6-5,CASSYSQAYEQYF
TRBJ1-6,TRBV7-8,CASSLLGALNDSPLHF
TRBJ2-1,TRBV7-3,CASSPYRSSYNEQFF
TRBJ2-7,TRBV28,CARRSDRGPSGSPATYEQYF
TRBJ2-1,TRBV2,CASSGLAGNNEQFF
TRBJ1-2,TRBV5-4,CASSHDWAGYTF
TRBJ2-3,TRBV7-7,CASSLGGVKGDTQYF
TRBJ2-7,TRBV7-8,CASSLAKLAAYEQYF
TRBJ2-7,TRBV18,CASSRDRENEQYF
TRBJ2-7,TRBV6-5,CASRPSGRTHEQYF
TRBJ1-2,TRBV6-5,CASSYSPLDGYTF